This T cell receptor beta chain was found in a study of blood T cell repertoires in COVID-19. Study as a whole: COVID-19 samples collected from the United States, Italy and Spain covered acute and convalescent phases. Sources were T cells, B-cell-depleted T cells, or PBMCs; the material itself was cDNA or gDNA.

Original processing methods: The assay estimated nucleated cells by amplifying reference gene primers. Profiling relied on immunoSEQ multiplex PCR, and the TCRdb table lists in-frame clones only, not all of them. V and J calls and clone size are given by that table; D and trimming were obtained from the DNA. The table lists about 89,000 clones, approximately 80% of them singletons, with over 40% in the top ten. The CDR3 consists of 16 residues. The chain employs TRBV21-1 and TRBJ1-1; TRBD1, the D gene given by the table, was not confirmed from the DNA. TRBV21-1 is shown as a pseudogene. Sequencing was carried out using peripheral blood. The TCR comes from a human donor in a cohort sampled during active COVID-19. The chain's CDR3 is CASSKAGGLGGTEAFF. DNA for the CDR3: TGTGCCAGCAGCAAAGCAGGGGGCCTGGGTGGCACTGAAGCTTTCTTT.